Shown below are 12 T cell receptor beta chains from a single sample sequenced in a study of blood T cell repertoires in COVID-19. Generated by immunoSEQ multiplex PCR, the TCRdb table keeps only in-frame clones and is missing some. This sample carries 140,000 to 150,000 clones, roughly 81% of them seen once, and the ten largest clones take over 2.5%. Sequencing used peripheral blood. The source is a human donor with acute or convalescent COVID-19. The donor label of this sample is uncertain.

This CDR3 reads CASSLGSASGAQETQYF. The CDR3 region has the DNA TGTGCCAGCAGCTTAGGCTCGGCTAGCGGGGCTCAAGAGACCCAGTACTTC. The chain links TRBV11-3 to TRBJ2-5, with 9 bases identical to TRBD2. J gave up 2 bases and V 1 base, and 8 bases lay outside the gene matches. Germline V gene lookup returns CDR1 SGHNT and CDR2 YENEEA. The CDR3 has 17 residues. The full variable domain, with the rest looked up from reference TRBV11-3 and TRBJ2-5, is EAGVVQSPRYKIIEKKQPVAFWCNPISGHNTLYWYLQNLGQGPELLIRYENEEAVDDSQLPKDRFSAERLKGVDSTLKIQPAELGDSAVYLCASSLGSASGAQETQYFGPGTRLLVL.

Only a few counts were recorded for this clone. The CDR3 protein is CASSLLAGPYEQYF. The CDR3 nucleotides read TGTGCCAGCAGCTTACTAGCGGGCCCATACGAGCAGTACTTC. The V call is TRBV7-3, the J call TRBJ2-7, with 8 bases fitting TRBD2. V gave up 2 bases and J gave up 4 bases; unmatched junction bases: 4. CDR1 and CDR2 (germline): SGHTA, FQGTGA. The CDR3 length is 14 residues.

The J gene is TRBJ1-4, the V gene TRBV5-1; D remains unclear. V shed 4 bases and J shed 8 bases, with 18 bases lying between them. The CDR3 has 15 amino acids. Germline lookup yields CDR1 SGHRS and CDR2 YFSETQ. CDR3 nucleotide sequence: TGCGCCAGCAGCACGATCGGGAGGGTTGAGGAAAAACTGTTTTTT. Translation gives CASSTIGRVEEKLFF.

The chain recombines TRBV24-1 with TRBJ2-2; TRBD2 might be the D (6 bases). This CDR3 contains 16 residues. V gave up 5 bases and J gave up 5 bases, with 17 bases separating them. The germline V gene encodes CDR1 KGHDR and CDR2 SFDVKD. The CDR3 DNA is TGTGCCACCAGTGGATTCCCGGGGGAAGGAACCGGGGAGCTGTTTTTT. It codes for CATSGFPGEGTGELFF.

The rearrangement uses TRBV28 and TRBJ2-7, with a tentative D call TRBD2 (7 bases). Germline CDR1 MDHEN, CDR2 SYDVKM. Trimming cost V 4 bases and J 5 bases, with 15 bases left between them. This CDR3 contains 14 residues. The CDR3 nucleotides are TGTGCCAGCAGTTGGGGGGGGGCCCTCGACGAGCAGTACTTC. It yields the protein CASSWGGALDEQYF.

V gene TRBV7-6 combines with J gene TRBJ1-2; 7 nucleotides match TRBD1. V was clipped by 5 bases and J by 4 bases; unmatched bases: 10. Germline V CDR1 and CDR2: SGHVS, FNYEAQ. The CDR3 has 15 amino acids. The CDR3 DNA reads as TGTGCCAGCAGCCCTAGACAGGGTTTGAGCTATGGCTACACCTTC. It specifies CASSPRQGLSYGYTF.

The chain recombines TRBV4-3 with TRBJ2-3; D uncertain. This CDR3 comprises 16 residues. Trimming took 0 bases from V and 6 from J, leaving 16 bases between them. Germline V gene data show CDR1 as LGHNA and CDR2 as YSLEER. The CDR3 here is CASSQEFSWSADTQYF. The CDR3 coding sequence is TGCGCCAGCAGCCAAGAATTTAGCTGGAGCGCGGATACGCAGTATTTT.

This chain joins TRBV7-3 and TRBJ1-1, with D maybe TRBD1 (5 bases). This CDR3 spans 13 amino acids. The V end lost 5 bases, the J end lost 4 bases, and 11 bases lay between the germline ends. Germline loops: CDR1 SGHTA, CDR2 FQGTGA. CDR3 sequence reads: CASSVGGFTEAFF. CDR3 coding DNA: TGTGCCAGCAGCGTCGGGGGTTTCACTGAAGCTTTCTTT.

The V call is TRBV14, the J call TRBJ1-2; D unresolved. The CDR3 is 14 amino acids. The germline V gene encodes CDR1 SGHDN and CDR2 FVKESK. V was shortened by 1 base and J by 1 base, with 7 bases between the two germline ends. The DNA for the CDR3 is TGTGCCAGCAGCCAAGTTACGGGTAACTATGGCTACACCTTC. It encodes CASSQVTGNYGYTF.

Within the sample, this clone is medium-sized. The chain uses TRBV6-5 and TRBJ2-2; maybe TRBD1 (6 bases). This CDR3 is 15 amino acids long. V lost 8 bases and J lost 3, with 16 bases in between. CDR1 and CDR2 (germline): MNHEY, SVGAGI. CDR3 protein: CASDAQGPDTGELFF. The CDR3 DNA reads as TGTGCCAGCGATGCACAGGGCCCGGACACCGGGGAGCTGTTTTTT.

The V call is TRBV7-2, the J call TRBJ1-6; 10 bases map to TRBD1. Trimming removed 5 bases from V and 7 bases from J; junction bases left unmatched: 5. CDR1 and CDR2 from the germline V gene are SGHTA and FQGNSA. The CDR3 consists of 15 residues. The CDR3 nucleotides are TGTGCCAGCAGCGGAGGGACAGGGGAAAATTCACCCCTCCACTTT. Amino acid sequence: CASSGGTGENSPLHF.

The chain joins TRBV2 to TRBJ1-5; D gene uncertain. The CDR3 covers 15 residues. Germline V gives CDR1 SNHLY, CDR2 FYNNEI. Trimming pared 1 base from V and 0 bases from J, leaving 7 bases between. CDR3 DNA: TGTGCCAGCAGTGAAGGAACAGATAGCAATCAGCCCCAGCATTTT. Translated: CASSEGTDSNQPQHF.